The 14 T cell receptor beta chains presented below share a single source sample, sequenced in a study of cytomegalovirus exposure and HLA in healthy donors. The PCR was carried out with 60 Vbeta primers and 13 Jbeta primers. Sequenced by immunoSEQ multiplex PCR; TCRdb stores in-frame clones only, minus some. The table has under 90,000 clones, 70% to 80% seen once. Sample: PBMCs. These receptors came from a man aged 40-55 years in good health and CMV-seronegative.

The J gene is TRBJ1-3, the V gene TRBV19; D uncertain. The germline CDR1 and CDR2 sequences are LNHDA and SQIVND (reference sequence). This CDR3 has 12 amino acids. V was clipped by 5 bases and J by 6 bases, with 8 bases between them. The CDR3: CASSLEENTIYF. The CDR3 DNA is TGTGCCAGTAGTCTCGAGGAAAACACCATATATTTT.

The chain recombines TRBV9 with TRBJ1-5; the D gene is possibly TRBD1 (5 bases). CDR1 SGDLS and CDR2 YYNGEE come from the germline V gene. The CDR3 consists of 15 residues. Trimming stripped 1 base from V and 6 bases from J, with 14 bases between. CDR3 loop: CASSVSGGTIQPQHF. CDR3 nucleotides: TGTGCCAGCAGCGTAAGTGGGGGGACGATTCAGCCCCAGCATTTT.

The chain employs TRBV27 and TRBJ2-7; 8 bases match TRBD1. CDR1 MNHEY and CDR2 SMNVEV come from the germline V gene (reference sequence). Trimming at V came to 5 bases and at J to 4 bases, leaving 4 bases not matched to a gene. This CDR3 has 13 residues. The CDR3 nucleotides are TGTGCCAGCAGTGCGGACAGGGCTTACGAGCAGTACTTC. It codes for CASSADRAYEQYF.

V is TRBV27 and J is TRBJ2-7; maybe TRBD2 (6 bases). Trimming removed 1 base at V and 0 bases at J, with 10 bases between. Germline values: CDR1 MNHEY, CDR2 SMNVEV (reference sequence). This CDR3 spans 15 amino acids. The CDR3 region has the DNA TGTGCCAGCAGTTTATTGCGGGAAAGCTCCTACGAGCAGTACTTC. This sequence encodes CASSLLRESSYEQYF.

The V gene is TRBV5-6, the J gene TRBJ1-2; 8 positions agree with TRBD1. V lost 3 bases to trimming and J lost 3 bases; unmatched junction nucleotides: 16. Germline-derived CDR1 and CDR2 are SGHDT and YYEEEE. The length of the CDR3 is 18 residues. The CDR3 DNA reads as TGTGCCAGCAGCTCAGAAATACTAGGACAGGGCGGCTACTATGGCTACACCTTC. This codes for CASSSEILGQGGYYGYTF. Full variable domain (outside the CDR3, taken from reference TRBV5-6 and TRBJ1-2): DAGVTQSPTHLIKTRGQQVTLRCSPKSGHDTVSWYQQALGQGPQFIFQYYEEEERQRGNFPDRFSGHQFPNYSSELNVNALLLGDSALYLCASSSEILGQGGYYGYTFGSGTRLTVV.

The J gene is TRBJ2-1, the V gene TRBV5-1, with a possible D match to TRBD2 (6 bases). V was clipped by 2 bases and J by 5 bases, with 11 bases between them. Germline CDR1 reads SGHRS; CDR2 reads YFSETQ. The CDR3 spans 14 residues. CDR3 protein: CASSFGTDNNEQFF. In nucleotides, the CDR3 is TGCGCCAGCAGCTTTGGGACTGACAACAATGAGCAGTTCTTC. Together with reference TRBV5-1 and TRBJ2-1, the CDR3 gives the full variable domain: KAGVTQTPRYLIKTRGQQVTLSCSPISGHRSVSWYQQTPGQGLQFLFEYFSETQRNKGNFPGRFSGRQFSNSRSEMNVSTLELGDSALYLCASSFGTDNNEQFFGPGTRLTVL.

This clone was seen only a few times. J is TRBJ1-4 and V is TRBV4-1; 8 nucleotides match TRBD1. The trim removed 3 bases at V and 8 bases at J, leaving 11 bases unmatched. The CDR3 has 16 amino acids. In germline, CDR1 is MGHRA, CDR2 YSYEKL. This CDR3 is CASSQPTGGIGEKLFF. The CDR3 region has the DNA TGCGCCAGCAGCCAGCCCACAGGGGGGATAGGGGAAAAACTGTTTTTT.

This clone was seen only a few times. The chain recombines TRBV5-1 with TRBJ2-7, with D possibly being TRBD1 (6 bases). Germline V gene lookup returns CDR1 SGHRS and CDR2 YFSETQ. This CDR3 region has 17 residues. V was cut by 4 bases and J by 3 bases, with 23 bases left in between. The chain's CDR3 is CASSIGSQGGRGYEQYF. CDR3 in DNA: TGCGCCAGCAGCATCGGGTCTCAAGGGGGACGGGGCTACGAGCAGTACTTC.

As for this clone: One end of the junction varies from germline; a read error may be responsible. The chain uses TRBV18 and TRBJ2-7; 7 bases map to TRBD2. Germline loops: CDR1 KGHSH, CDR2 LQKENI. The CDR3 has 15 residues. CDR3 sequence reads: CASSPGEGFSHEQYF. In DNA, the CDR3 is TGTGCCAGCTCACCAGGGGAGGGTTTCTCCCACGAGCAGTACTTC.

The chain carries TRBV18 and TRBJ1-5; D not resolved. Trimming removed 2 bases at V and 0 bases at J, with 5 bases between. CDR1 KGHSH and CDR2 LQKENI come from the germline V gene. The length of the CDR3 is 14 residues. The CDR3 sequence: CASSPVYSNQPQHF. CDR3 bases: TGTGCCAGCTCACCAGTTTATAGCAATCAGCCCCAGCATTTT.

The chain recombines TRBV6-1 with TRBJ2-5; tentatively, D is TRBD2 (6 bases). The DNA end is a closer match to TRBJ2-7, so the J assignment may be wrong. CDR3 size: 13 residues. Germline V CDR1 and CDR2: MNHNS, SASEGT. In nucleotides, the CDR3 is TGTGCCAGCAGTGGTCAGGAGGGGTACGAGCAGTACTTC. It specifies CASSGQEGYEQYF.

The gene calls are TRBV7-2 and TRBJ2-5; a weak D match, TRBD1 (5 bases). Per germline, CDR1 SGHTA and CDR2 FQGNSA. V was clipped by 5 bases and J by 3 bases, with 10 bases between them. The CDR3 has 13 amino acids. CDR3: CASSTTAKETQYF. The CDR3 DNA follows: TGTGCCAGCAGCACGACAGCTAAAGAGACCCAGTACTTC.

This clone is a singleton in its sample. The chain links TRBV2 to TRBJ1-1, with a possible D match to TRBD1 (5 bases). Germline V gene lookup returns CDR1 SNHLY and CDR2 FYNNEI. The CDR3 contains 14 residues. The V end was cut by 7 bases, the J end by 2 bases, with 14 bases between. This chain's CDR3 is CASKGPGDNTEAFF. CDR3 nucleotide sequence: TGTGCCAGCAAAGGGCCGGGGGATAACACTGAAGCTTTCTTT. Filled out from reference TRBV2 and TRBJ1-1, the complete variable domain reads EPEVTQTPSHQVTQMGQEVILRCVPISNHLYFYWYRQILGQKVEFLVSFYNNEISEKSEIFDDQFSVERPDGSNFTLKIRSTKLEDSAMYFCASKGPGDNTEAFFGQGTRLTVV.

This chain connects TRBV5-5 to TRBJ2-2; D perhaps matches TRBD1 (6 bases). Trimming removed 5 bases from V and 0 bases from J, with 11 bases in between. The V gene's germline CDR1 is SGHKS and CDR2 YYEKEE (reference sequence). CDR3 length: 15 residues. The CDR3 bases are TGTGCCAGCAGTATACAGGGACCGAACACCGGGGAGCTGTTTTTT. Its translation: CASSIQGPNTGELFF.